This T cell receptor (beta chain) came from a study of patients and donors after allogeneic stem cell transplantation. In its sample, this clonotype was seen a few times. V shed 2 bases and J 4 bases; nucleotides not matched to a gene: 1. Germline V CDR1 and CDR2: MNHEY, SVGAGI. The CDR3 extends over 14 amino acids. TCRdb passed the RT-PCR reads through MiXCR, listing each CDR3 protein once. Here the sample spans hundreds of thousands of distinct CDR3 sequences, 16% being singletons. The TCR sequence derives from a human donor who was either an allogeneic HSCT recipient or a stem cell or donor lymphocyte infusion donor (not recorded which). It is not recorded whose cells these are; they may come from a transplant donor. The sample comprised blood, either unsorted or a sorted T cell fraction (not recorded which). The V and J genes are TRBV6-5 and TRBJ2-3, with TRBD2 identical over 9 bases. CDR3 DNA: TGTGCCAGCAGTTACATAGCGGGGGCAGATACGCAGTATTTT. Translated: CASSYIAGADTQYF.